The clone carrying this T cell receptor beta chain was picked up a small number of times. Per the study methods: For nucleated cells, counts were estimated from reference gene primer amplification. Clones were sequenced by immunoSEQ multiplex PCR, and TCRdb holds only the in-frame ones, with some missing. The DNA was the basis for D and trimming; V, J and clone size are from that table. The sample records about 120,000 clones, 60% to 85% being singletons. Trimming pared 3 bases from V and 8 bases from J, leaving 10 bases between. Germline CDR1 LGHNA, CDR2 YSLEER. The CDR3 loop spans 13 amino acids. The data were taken from a study of blood T cell repertoires in COVID-19. Overall study: Spain, Italy and the United States supplied samples that represented acute and convalescent COVID-19. Nucleic acid was either cDNA or gDNA, and it came from T cells, B-cell-depleted T cells, or PBMCs.

The TCR sequence derives from a man aged 65-85 years with acute or convalescent COVID-19. Sample: peripheral blood. V gene TRBV4-3 combines with J gene TRBJ1-4; D remains unclear. CDR3 sequence (DNA): TGCGCCAGCAGCCACGGGGTTCGGGAAAAACTGTTTTTT. Amino acid sequence: CASSHGVREKLFF.